The 7 T cell receptor beta chains below were found in one sample sequenced in a study of response to subunit inactivated influenza vaccine. TCRdb re-called the RT-PCR reads through MiXCR, storing one row per CDR3 protein. Here the sample spans under 550,000 distinct CDR3 sequences, 7.6% being singletons. The sample here was PBMCs from blood, taken less than 30 months after vaccination. The receptors stem from a man in his fifties or sixties who received an inactivated influenza vaccine.

V and J are TRBV6-5 and TRBJ2-1, with D possibly TRBD2 on 5 matching bases. Germline V gene sequence: CDR1 MNHEY, CDR2 SVGAGI. This CDR3 is 13 amino acids long. The V and J ends lost 2 bases and 3 bases respectively, with 5 bases between them. CDR3 region: CASSYEGYNEQFF. The CDR3 nucleotides are TGTGCCAGCAGTTACGAGGGCTACAATGAGCAGTTCTTC.

Many counts were recorded for this clonotype. The chain is built from TRBV20-1 and TRBJ2-2; 11 bases are a match to TRBD2. CDR3 size: 15 residues. Germline V CDR1 and CDR2: DFQATT, SNEGSKA (reference sequence). The J segment lost 5 bases and the V segment lost 3 bases, leaving 5 bases of the junction unmatched. CDR3 residues: CSASLAGGRTGELFF. The CDR3 region has the DNA TGCAGTGCTAGTTTAGCGGGGGGGCGTACCGGGGAGCTGTTTTTT.

The rearrangement uses TRBV30 and TRBJ1-1; no firm D call. This CDR3 is 11 amino acids long. V shed 2 bases and J shed 5 bases, with 6 bases lying between them. The germline CDR1 and CDR2 sequences are GTSNPN and SVGIG (reference sequence). CDR3 DNA sequence: TGTGCCTGGAGTCCCCTGACTGAAGCTTTCTTT. Its protein is CAWSPLTEAFF.

This clonotype was found a few times. J is TRBJ1-2 and V is TRBV10-2; 7 bases map to TRBD1. The CDR3 has 15 amino acids. Germline assignment: CDR1 WSHSY and CDR2 SAAADI. The V and J ends lost 7 bases and 8 bases, in that order; junction bases with no gene match: 16. In nucleotides, the CDR3 is TGCGCCAGCACCCTGAGCGGGGAGGGGGCTGGCGGCTACACCTTC. It yields the protein CASTLSGEGAGGYTF.

A note on this clonotype: A much larger clone lies one base from this, so it may be a read error. The chain links TRBV20-1 to TRBJ2-1, with D possibly matching TRBD2 (5 bases). Germline loops: CDR1 DFQATT, CDR2 SNEGSKA (reference sequence). V was clipped by 0 bases and J by 2 bases, with 11 bases between them. The CDR3 has 15 residues. The CDR3 loop is CSAREVTIPYNEQFF. The CDR3 nucleotides read TGCAGTGCTAGAGAGGTGACTATACCCTACAATGAGCAGTTCTTC.

This clonotype has a count of ten or more. The junction departs from the called germline gene at one end, perhaps through a read error. The chain employs TRBV7-2 and TRBJ2-7; the match to TRBD1 covers 7 bases. Germline V CDR1 and CDR2: SGHTA, FQGNSA. The CDR3 runs 14 residues. This chain's CDR3 is CASSFRDRGYEQYF. In DNA, the CDR3 is TGCGCCAGCAGCTTCCGGGACAGAGGTTACGAGCAGTACTTC.

This clonotype has ten or more counts. V gene TRBV7-8 combines with J gene TRBJ1-4; no definite D call. The V end was cut by 5 bases, the J end by 7 bases, with 17 bases between. CDR1 SGHVS and CDR2 FQNEAQ come from the germline V gene. The CDR3 spans 15 residues. CDR3: CASSPGSGRSEKLFF. CDR3 DNA sequence: TGTGCCAGCAGCCCCGGGTCGGGAAGAAGTGAAAAACTGTTTTTT.